What follows is one T cell receptor beta chain and its context. Sequencing was performed with immunoSEQ multiplex PCR; in TCRdb, only in-frame clones are kept and a portion is missing. The sample carries about 410,000 clones, 89% recorded once. This CDR3 comprises 18 residues. Germline CDR1 and CDR2: WNHNN and SYGVQD (reference sequence). Trimming removed 2 bases from V and 1 base from J, with 18 bases in between. These data come from a study of blood T cell repertoires in COVID-19. About the study: PBMCs, B-cell-depleted T cells, or T cells were the source of the cDNA or gDNA that made up the material.

The sequence derives from a middle-aged woman with COVID-19, enrolled during active disease. The sequenced material came from peripheral blood. This chain uses TRBV10-1 with TRBJ1-5, with no clear D. In nucleotides, the CDR3 is TGCGCCAGCAGTGAGCCCTCCCCTCGGGGTGGGAGCAATCAGCCCCAGCATTTT. Translated: CASSEPSPRGGSNQPQHF.